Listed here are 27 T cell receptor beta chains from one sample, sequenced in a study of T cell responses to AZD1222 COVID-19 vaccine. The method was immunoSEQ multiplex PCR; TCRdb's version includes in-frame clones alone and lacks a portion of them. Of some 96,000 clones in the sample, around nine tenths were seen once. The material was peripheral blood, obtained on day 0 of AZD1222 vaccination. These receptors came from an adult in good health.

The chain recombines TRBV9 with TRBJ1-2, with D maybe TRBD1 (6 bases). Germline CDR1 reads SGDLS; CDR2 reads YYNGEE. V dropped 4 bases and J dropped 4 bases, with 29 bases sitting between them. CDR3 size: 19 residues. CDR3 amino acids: CASSPSKGEIRFRTYGYTF. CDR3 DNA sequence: TGTGCCAGCAGCCCCAGCAAGGGGGAAATCAGATTCAGGACCTATGGCTACACCTTC.

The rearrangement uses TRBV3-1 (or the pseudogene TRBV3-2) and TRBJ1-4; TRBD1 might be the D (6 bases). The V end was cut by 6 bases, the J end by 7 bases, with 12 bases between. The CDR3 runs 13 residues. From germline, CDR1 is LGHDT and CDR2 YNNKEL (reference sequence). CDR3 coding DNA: TGTGCCAGCAGACAGGGATATCGTGAAAAACTGTTTTTT. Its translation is CASRQGYREKLFF.

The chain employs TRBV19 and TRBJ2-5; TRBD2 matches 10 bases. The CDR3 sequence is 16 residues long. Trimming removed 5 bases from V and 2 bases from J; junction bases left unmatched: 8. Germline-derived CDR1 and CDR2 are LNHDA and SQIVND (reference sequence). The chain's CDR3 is CASSPRGAGGQETQYF. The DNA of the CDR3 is TGTGCCAGTAGTCCCCGGGGAGCGGGGGGGCAAGAGACCCAGTACTTC.

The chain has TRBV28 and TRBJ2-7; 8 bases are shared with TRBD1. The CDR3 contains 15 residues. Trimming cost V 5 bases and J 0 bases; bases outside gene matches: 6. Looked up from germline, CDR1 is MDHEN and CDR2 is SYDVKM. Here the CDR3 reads CASSAPGQDSYEQYF. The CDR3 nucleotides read TGTGCCAGCAGTGCACCGGGACAGGACTCCTACGAGCAGTACTTC.

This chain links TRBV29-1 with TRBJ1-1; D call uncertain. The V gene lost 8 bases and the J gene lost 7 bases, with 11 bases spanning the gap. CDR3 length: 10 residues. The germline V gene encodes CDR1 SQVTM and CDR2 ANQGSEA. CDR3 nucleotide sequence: TGCAGCTTTATATTGGATGAAGCTTTCTTT. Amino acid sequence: CSFILDEAFF.

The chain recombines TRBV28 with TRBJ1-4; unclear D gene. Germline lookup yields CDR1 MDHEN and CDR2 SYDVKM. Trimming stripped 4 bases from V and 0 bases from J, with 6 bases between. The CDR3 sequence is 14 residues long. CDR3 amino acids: CASSSPATNEKLFF. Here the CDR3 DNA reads TGTGCCAGCAGTTCCCCTGCAACTAATGAAAAACTGTTTTTT.

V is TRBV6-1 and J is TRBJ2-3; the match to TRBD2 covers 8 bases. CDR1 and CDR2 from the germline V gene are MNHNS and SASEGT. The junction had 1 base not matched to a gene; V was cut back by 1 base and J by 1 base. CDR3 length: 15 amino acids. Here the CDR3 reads CASSEVSGGTDTQYF. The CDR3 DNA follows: TGTGCCAGCAGTGAAGTTAGCGGGGGCACAGATACGCAGTATTTT.

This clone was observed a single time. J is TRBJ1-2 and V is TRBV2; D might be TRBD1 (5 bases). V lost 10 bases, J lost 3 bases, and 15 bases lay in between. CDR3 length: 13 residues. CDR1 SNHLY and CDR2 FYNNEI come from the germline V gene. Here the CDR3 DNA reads TGTGCCATCCGGGACGGGTCTCACTATGGCTACACCTTC. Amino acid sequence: CAIRDGSHYGYTF.

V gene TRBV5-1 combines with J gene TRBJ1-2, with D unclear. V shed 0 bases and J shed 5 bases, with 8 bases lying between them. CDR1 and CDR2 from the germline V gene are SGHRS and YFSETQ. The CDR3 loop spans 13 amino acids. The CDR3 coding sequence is TGCGCCAGCAGCTTGGAAGAATCTTATGGCTACACCTTC. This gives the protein CASSLEESYGYTF.

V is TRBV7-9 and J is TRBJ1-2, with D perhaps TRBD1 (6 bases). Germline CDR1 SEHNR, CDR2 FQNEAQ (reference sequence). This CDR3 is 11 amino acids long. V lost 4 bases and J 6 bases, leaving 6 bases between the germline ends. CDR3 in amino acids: CASSYRDGYTF. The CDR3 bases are TGTGCCAGCAGCTACAGGGATGGCTACACCTTC.

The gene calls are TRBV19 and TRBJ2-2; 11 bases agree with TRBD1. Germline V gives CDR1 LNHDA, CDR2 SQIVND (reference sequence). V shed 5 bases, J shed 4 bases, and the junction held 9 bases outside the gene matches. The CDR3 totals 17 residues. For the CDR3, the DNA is TGTGCCAGTAGTCCGGACAGGGGGCGAGATTTCACCGGGGAGCTGTTTTTT. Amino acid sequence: CASSPDRGRDFTGELFF.

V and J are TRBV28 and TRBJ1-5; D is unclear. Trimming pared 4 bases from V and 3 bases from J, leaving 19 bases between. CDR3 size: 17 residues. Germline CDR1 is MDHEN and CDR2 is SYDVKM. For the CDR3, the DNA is TGTGCCAGCAGTTCGCCCCCCGGGCGCAAAGTCAATCAGCCCCAGCATTTT. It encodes CASSSPPGRKVNQPQHF.

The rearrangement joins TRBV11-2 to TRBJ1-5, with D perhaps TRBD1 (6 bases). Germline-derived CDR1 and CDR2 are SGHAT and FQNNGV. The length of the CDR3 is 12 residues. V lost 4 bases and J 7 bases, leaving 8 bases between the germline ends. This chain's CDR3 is CASSSTGQPQHF. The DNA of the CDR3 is TGTGCCAGCAGCTCAACAGGGCAGCCCCAGCATTTT.

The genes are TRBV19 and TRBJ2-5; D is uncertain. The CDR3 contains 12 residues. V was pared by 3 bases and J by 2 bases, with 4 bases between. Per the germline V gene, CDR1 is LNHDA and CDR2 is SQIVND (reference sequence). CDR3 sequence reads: CASSMAQETQYF. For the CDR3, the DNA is TGTGCCAGTAGTATGGCGCAAGAGACCCAGTACTTC.

CDR3 in DNA: TGTGCCAGCATCTGGGGGGAATTTTATGGCTACACCTTC. Translating gives CASIWGEFYGYTF. The gene calls are TRBV2 and TRBJ1-2; D is perhaps TRBD1 (5 bases). The V and J ends lost 7 bases and 5 bases respectively, with 14 bases between them. The CDR3 extends over 13 amino acids. Germline V gives CDR1 SNHLY, CDR2 FYNNEI.

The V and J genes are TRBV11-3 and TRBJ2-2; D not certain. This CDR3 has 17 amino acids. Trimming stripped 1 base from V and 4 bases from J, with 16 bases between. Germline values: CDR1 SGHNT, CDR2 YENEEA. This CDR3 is CASSLATYQSVTGELFF. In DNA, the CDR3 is TGTGCCAGCAGCTTAGCCACATACCAGTCAGTCACCGGGGAGCTGTTTTTT.

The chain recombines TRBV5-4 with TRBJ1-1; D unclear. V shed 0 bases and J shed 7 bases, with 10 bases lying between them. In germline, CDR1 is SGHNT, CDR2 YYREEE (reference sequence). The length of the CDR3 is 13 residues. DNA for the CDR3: TGTGCCAGCAGCTTGGCGGGTTATGATGAAGCTTTCTTT. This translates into CASSLAGYDEAFF.

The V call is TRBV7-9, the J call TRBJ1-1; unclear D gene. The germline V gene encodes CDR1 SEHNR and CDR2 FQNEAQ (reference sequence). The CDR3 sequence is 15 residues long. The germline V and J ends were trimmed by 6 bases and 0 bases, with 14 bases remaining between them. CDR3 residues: CASRFSGSMNTEAFF. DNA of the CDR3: TGTGCCAGCAGATTTAGTGGGTCGATGAACACTGAAGCTTTCTTT.

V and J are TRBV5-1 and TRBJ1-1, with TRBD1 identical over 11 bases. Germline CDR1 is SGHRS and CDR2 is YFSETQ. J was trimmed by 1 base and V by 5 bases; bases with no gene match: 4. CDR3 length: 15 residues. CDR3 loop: CASRWTGGTNTEAFF. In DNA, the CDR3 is TGCGCCAGCAGATGGACAGGGGGCACGAACACTGAAGCTTTCTTT.

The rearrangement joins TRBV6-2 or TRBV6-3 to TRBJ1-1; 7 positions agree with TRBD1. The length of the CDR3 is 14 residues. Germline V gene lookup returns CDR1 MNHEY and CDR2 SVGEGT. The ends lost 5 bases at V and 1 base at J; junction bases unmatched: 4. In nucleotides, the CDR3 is TGTGCCAGCAGTAAACGACAGGGGAACACTGAAGCTTTCTTT. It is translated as CASSKRQGNTEAFF.

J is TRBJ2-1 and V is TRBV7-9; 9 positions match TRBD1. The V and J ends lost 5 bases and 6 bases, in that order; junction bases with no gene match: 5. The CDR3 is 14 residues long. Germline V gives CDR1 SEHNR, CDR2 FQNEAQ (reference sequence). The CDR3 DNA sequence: TGTGCCAGCAGCCCACTGACAGGGGGCAATGAGCAGTTCTTC. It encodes CASSPLTGGNEQFF.

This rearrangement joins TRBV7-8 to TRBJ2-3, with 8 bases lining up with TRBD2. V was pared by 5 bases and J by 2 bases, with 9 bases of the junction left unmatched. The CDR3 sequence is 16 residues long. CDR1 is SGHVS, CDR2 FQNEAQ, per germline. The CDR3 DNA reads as TGTGCCAGCAGCAAACCGGGACTAGGGGACACAGATACGCAGTATTTT. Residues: CASSKPGLGDTDTQYF. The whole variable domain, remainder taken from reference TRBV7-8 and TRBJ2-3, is GAGVSQSPRYKVAKRGQDVALRCDPISGHVSLFWYQQALGQGPEFLTYFQNEAQLDKSGLPSDRFFAERPEGSVSTLKIQRTQQEDSAVYLCASSKPGLGDTDTQYFGPGTRLTVL.

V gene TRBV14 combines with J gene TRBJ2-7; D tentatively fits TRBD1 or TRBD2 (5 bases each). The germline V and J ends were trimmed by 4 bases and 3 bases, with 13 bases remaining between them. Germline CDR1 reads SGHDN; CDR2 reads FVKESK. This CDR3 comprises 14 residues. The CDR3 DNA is TGTGCCAGCAGCCCTCGTCCGGGGCGCTACGAGCAGTACTTC. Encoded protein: CASSPRPGRYEQYF.

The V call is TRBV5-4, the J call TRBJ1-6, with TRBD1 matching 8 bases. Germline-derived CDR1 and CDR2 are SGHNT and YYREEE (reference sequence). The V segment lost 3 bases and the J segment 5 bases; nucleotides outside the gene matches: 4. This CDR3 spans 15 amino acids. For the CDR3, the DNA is TGTGCCAGCAGCTGGGGACAGGCCCATAATTCACCCCTCCACTTT. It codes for CASSWGQAHNSPLHF.

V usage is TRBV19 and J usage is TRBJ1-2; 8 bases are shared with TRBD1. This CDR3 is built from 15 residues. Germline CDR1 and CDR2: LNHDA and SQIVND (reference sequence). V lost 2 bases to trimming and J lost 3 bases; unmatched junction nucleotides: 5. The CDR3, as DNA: TGTGCCAGTAGTATACAGGGGGCGAATCACTATGGCTACACCTTC. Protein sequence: CASSIQGANHYGYTF.

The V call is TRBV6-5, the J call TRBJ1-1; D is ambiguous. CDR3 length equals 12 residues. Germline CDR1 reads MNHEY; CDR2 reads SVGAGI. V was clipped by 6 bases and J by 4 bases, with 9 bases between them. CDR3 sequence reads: CASRDGGTEAFF. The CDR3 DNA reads TGTGCCAGCAGGGACGGTGGCACTGAAGCTTTCTTT.

CDR3 residues: CASSSDGRGVVEQYF. The CDR3 region has the DNA TGTGCCAGCAGCTCGGACGGAAGGGGGGTGGTCGAGCAGTACTTC. The chain combines TRBV3-1 (or the pseudogene TRBV3-2) with TRBJ2-7; TRBD1 or TRBD2 may be the D gene (6 bases each). Germline-derived CDR1 and CDR2 are LGHDT and YNNKEL (reference sequence). This CDR3 spans 15 amino acids. With 5 bases removed from V and 6 bases from J, the gap between germline ends came to 20 bases.